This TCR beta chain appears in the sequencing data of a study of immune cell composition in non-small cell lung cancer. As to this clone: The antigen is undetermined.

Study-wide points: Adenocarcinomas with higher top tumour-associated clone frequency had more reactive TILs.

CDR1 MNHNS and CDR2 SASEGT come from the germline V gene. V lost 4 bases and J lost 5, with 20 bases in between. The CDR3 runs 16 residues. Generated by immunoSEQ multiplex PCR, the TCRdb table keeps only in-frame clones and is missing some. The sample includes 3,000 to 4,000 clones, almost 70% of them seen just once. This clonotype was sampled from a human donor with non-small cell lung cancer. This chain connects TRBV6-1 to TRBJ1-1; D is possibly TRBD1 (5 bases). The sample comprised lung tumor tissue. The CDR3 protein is CASSGYPQTVWTEAFF. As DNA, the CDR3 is TGTGCCAGCAGTGGGTACCCCCAGACAGTTTGGACTGAAGCTTTCTTT.